Given below is one TCR beta chain in context. The record originates from a study of shared clonotypes between healthy human individuals. Clones were sequenced by immunoSEQ multiplex PCR, and TCRdb holds only the in-frame ones, with some missing. The sample lists about 2.1 million clones; around 93% were seen once. It was CD45RO-negative cells, positively selected for CCR7, that made up naive CD8 cells, with terminally differentiated effector memory CD45RA+ cells excluded. None of the donors, who were healthy HIV-negative adults, had recently had acute infections or vaccinations. The TCR comes from a man between 18 and 35 years old in good health. Some clones in this sample may be carry-over from other donors' samples. The sequenced sample was naive CD8+ T cells from PBMCs.

Here the CDR3 reads CASSEVTGHVEYSNQPQHF. CDR3 in DNA: TGTGCCAGCAGTGAAGTTACGGGACATGTGGAGTATAGCAATCAGCCCCAGCATTTT. The gene calls are TRBV2 and TRBJ1-5; perhaps TRBD1 as D (6 bases). Germline values: CDR1 SNHLY, CDR2 FYNNEI. The CDR3 has 19 residues. V was clipped by 1 base and J by 0 bases, with 19 bases between them.